This T cell receptor beta chain was retrieved from a study of technical replicates of blood from a few donors. The repertoire was sequenced with immunoSEQ multiplex PCR; TCRdb's copy has only in-frame clones and lacks some. Among over 90,000 clones listed, 95% were seen once. The CDR3 runs 13 residues. V dropped 3 bases and J dropped 9 bases, with 14 bases sitting between them. Germline-derived CDR1 and CDR2 are MNHNS and SASEGT. This clone was found a few times. The sample comprised T cells isolated from PBMCs. This clonotype originated in a human donor in good health. This chain connects TRBV6-1 to TRBJ1-2, with D perhaps matching TRBD1 (6 bases). The CDR3 is CASSDGAGTSYTF. In nucleotides, the CDR3 is TGTGCCAGCAGTGACGGCGCCGGGACAAGCTACACCTTC.